This T cell receptor beta chain is from a study of cytomegalovirus exposure and HLA in healthy donors. As for the study in general: Sequencing of approximately 190 million T cells in an earlier analysis found around 110 million unique TCR beta sequences.

As concerns this clone: Its antigen is undetermined. Distinct nucleotide sequences in the sample also encode this CDR3.

Study-wide results and caveats: Earlier results showed most TCR beta V segments being productive about 87% or about 30% of the time.

The V gene's germline CDR1 is DFQATT and CDR2 SNEGSKA (reference sequence). V was cut by 3 bases and J by 4 bases, with 7 bases left in between. The CDR3 contains 11 residues. Researchers ran the PCR with 60 Vbeta and 13 Jbeta primers. Measured with immunoSEQ multiplex PCR; TCRdb has only the in-frame clones, and not every one. This sample yields some 150,000 clones, of which nearly 80% are seen a single time; around 0.7% belongs to the top ten. The receptor was derived from a male donor in good health and CMV-seronegative. Input material: PBMCs. The chain has TRBV20-1 and TRBJ2-7; tentatively, D is TRBD2 (6 bases). CDR3 nucleotide sequence: TGCAGTGCTAGGGGACTTTACGAGCAGTACTTC. Translating gives CSARGLYEQYF.